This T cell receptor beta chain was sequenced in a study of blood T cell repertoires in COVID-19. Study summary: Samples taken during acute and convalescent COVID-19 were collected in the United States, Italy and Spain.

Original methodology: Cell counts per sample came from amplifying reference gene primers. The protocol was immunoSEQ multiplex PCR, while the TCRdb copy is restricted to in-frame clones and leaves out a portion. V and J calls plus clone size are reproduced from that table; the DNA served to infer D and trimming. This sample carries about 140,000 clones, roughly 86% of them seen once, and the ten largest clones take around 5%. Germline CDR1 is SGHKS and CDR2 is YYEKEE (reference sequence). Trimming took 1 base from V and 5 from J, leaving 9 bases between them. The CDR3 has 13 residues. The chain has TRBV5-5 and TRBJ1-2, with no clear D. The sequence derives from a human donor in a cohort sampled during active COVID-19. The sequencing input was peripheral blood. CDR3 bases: TGTGCCAGCAGCTTGTGGGCAGCTTATGGCTACACCTTC. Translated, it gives CASSLWAAYGYTF.